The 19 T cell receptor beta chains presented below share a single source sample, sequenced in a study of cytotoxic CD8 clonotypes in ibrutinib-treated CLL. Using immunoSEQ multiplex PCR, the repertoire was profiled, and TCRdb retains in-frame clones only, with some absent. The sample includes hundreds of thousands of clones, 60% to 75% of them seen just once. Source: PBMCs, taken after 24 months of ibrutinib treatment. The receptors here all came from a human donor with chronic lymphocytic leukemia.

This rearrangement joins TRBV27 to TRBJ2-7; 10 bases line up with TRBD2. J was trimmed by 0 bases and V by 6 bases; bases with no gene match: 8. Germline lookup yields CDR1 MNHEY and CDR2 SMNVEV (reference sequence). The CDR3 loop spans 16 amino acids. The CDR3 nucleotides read TGTGCCAGCAGATGGCCTAGCGGGAGTGCCTCCTACGAGCAGTACTTC. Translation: CASRWPSGSASYEQYF.

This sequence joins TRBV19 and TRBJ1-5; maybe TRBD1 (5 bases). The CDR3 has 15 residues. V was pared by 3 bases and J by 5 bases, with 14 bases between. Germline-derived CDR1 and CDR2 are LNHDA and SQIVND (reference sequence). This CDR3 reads CASSIMGLADQPQHF. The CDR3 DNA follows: TGTGCCAGTAGTATCATGGGGCTTGCGGATCAGCCCCAGCATTTT.

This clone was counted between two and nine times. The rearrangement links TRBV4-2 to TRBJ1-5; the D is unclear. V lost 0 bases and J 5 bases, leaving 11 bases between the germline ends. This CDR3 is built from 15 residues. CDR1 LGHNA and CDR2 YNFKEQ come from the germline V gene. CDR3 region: CASSQEFWTDQPQHF. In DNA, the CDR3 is TGTGCCAGCAGCCAAGAATTTTGGACGGATCAGCCCCAGCATTTT.

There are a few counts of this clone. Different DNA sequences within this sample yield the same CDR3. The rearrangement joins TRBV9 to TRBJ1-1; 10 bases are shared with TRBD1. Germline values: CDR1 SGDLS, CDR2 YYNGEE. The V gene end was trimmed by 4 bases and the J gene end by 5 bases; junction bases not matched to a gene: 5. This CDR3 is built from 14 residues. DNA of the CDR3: TGTGCCAGCAGCTTCCGGGACAGGGGAACTGAAGCTTTCTTT. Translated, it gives CASSFRDRGTEAFF.

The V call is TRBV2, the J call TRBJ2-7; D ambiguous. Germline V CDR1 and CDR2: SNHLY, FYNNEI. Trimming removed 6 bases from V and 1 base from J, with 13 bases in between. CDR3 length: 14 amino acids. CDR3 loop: CASSLPRVSYEQYF. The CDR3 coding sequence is TGTGCCAGCAGCTTGCCCAGAGTATCCTACGAGCAGTACTTC.

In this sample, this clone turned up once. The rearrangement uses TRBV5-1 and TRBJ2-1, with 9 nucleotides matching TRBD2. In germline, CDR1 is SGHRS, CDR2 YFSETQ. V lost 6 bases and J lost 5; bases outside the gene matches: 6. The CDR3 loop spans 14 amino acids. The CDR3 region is CASKGTSSNNEQFF. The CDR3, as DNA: TGCGCCAGCAAGGGGACTAGCTCTAACAATGAGCAGTTCTTC.

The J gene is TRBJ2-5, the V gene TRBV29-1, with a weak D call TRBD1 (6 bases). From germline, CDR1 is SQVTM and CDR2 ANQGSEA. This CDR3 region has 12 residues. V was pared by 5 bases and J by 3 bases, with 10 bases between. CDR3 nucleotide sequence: TGCAGCGTTTGGTCAGGGGAAGAGACCCAGTACTTC. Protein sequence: CSVWSGEETQYF.

CDR3: CASSSFQGGEYGYTF. CDR3 bases: TGTGCCAGCAGTTCATTTCAGGGCGGCGAGTACGGCTACACCTTC. The chain employs TRBV27 and TRBJ1-2; D possibly corresponds to TRBD1 (5 bases). Germline V CDR1 and CDR2: MNHEY, SMNVEV (reference sequence). The V end was cut by 4 bases, the J end by 8 bases, with 20 bases between. This CDR3 spans 15 amino acids.

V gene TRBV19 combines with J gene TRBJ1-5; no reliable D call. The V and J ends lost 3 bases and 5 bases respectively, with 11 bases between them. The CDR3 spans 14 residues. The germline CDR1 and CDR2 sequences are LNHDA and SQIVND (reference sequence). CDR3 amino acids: CASSIRELDQPQHF. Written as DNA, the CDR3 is TGTGCCAGTAGTATTCGGGAACTGGATCAGCCCCAGCATTTT. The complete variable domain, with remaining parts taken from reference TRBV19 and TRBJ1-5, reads DGGITQSPKYLFRKEGQNVTLSCEQNLNHDAMYWYRQDPGQGLRLIYYSQIVNDFQKGDIAEGYSVSREKKESFPLTVTSAQKNPTAFYLCASSIRELDQPQHFGDGTRLSIL.

This CDR3 reads CSVTGYTF. CDR3 bases: TGCAGCGTTACGGGCTACACCTTC. The V gene is TRBV29-1, the J gene TRBJ1-2; the D is unclear. The CDR3 totals 8 residues. CDR1 SQVTM and CDR2 ANQGSEA come from the germline V gene. Trimming removed 5 bases at V and 8 bases at J, with 3 bases between.

This CDR3 reads CASSLDSWREQYF. CDR3 DNA sequence: TGTGCCAGCAGCCTAGATAGCTGGCGCGAGCAGTACTTC. The chain is built from TRBV7-6 and TRBJ2-7; D is undetermined. V lost 5 bases, J lost 6 bases, and 14 bases lay in between. The CDR3 has 13 residues. Germline CDR1 and CDR2: SGHVS and FNYEAQ.

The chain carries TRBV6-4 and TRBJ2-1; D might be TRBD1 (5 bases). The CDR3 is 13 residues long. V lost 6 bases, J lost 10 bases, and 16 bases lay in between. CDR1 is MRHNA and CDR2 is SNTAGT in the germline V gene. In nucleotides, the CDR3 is TGTGCCAGCAGCCATGAGGACACTGGAGAGCAGTTCTTC. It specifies CASSHEDTGEQFF.

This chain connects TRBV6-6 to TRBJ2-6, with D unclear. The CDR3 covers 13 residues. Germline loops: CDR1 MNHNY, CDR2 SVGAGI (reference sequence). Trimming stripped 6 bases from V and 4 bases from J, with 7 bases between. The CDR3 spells CASSLPGANVLTF. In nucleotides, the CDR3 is TGTGCCAGCAGCTTACCCGGGGCCAACGTCCTGACTTTC.

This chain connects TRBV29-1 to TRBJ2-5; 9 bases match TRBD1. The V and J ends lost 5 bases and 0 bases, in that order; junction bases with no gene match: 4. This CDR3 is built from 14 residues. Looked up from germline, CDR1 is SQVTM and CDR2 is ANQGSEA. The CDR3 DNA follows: TGCAGCGTTTTGGACAGGGGCCACCAAGAGACCCAGTACTTC. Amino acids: CSVLDRGHQETQYF.

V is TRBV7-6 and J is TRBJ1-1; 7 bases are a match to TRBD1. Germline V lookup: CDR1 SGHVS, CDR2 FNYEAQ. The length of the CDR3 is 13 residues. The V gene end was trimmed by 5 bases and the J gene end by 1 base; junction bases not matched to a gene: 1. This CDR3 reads CASSRTGNTEAFF. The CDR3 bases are TGTGCCAGCAGCCGGACAGGGAACACTGAAGCTTTCTTT.

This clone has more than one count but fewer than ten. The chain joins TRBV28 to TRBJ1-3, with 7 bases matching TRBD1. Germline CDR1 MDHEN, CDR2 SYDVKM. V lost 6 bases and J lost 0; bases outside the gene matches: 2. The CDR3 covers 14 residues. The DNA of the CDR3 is TGTGCCAGCAGGACAGGGCTCTCTGGAAACACCATATATTTT. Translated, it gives CASRTGLSGNTIYF.

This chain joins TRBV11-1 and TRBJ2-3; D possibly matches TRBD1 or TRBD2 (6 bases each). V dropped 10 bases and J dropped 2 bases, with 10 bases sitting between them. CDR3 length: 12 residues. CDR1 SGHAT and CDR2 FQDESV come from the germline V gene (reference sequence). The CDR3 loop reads CATRGPTDTQYF. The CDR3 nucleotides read TGTGCCACCCGGGGGCCCACAGATACGCAGTATTTT.

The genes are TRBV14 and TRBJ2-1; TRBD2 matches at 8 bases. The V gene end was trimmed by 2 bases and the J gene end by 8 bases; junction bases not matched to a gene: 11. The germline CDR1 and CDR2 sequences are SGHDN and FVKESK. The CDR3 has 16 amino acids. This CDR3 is CASSQYPGRAEYEQFF. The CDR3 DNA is TGTGCCAGCAGCCAATATCCCGGGAGGGCCGAATATGAGCAGTTCTTC.

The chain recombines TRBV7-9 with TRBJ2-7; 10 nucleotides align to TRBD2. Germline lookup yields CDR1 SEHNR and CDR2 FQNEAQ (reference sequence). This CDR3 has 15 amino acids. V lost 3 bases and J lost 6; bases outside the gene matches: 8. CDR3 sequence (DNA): TGTGCCAGCAGCTTGAGCGCTAGCGGGGGTTCCGAGCAGTACTTC. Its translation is CASSLSASGGSEQYF.